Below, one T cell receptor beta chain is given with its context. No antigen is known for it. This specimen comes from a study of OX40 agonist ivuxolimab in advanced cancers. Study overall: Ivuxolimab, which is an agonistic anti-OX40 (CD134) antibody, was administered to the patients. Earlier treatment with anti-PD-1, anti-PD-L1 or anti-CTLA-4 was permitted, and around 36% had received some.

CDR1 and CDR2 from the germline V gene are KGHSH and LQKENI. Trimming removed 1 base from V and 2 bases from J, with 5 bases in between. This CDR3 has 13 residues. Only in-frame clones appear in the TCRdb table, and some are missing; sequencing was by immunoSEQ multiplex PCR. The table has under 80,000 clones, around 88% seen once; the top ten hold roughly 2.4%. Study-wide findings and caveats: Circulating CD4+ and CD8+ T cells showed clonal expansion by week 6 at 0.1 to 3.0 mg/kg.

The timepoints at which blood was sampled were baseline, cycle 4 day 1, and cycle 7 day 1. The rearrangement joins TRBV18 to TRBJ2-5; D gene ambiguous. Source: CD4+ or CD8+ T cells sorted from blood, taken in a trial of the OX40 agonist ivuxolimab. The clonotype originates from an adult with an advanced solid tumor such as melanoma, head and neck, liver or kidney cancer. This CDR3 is CASSPLQQETQYF. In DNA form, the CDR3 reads TGTGCCAGCTCACCACTCCAGCAAGAGACCCAGTACTTC.